This is a list of T cell receptor beta chains from one sample in a study of blood T cell repertoires in COVID-19. Some clones are missing from TCRdb's copy, which holds only in-frame ones; the method was immunoSEQ multiplex PCR. The table shows about 170,000 clones, with around 82% occurring only once. Input material: peripheral blood. All receptors derive from a man older than 75 with COVID-19, enrolled during active disease. Both conserved end residues are part of each CDR3. D genes are given only for firm matches. Not all rows give a size; the values are once, few, many and, for expanded clones, a class.

>TRBJ1-2|TRBD1|NA|TRBV4-3
TGCGCCAGCAGCCAAGCAGGGGGCTATGGCTACACCTTC
CASSQAGGYGYTF
>TRBJ2-7|TRBD1|once|TRBV2
TGTGCCAGCAGTGAAAGGACAGGGGGAATAATGAGCTACGAGCAGTACTTC
CASSERTGGIMSYEQYF
>TRBJ2-3|TRBD2|NA|TRBV4-2
TGTGCCAGCAGCCACACCGGGACTAGCGGGGGGGATAGCACAGATACGCAGTATTTT
CASSHTGTSGGDSTDTQYF
>TRBJ1-6|TRBD1|NA|TRBV7-2
TGTGCCAGCAGCCAAGGACAGGGAAATTCACCCCTCCACTTT
CASSQGQGNSPLHF
>TRBJ1-2|TRBD1|NA|TRBV5-6
TGTGCCAGCAGCCCCGGGACAGGGGCTAACTATGGCTACACCTTC
CASSPGTGANYGYTF
>TRBJ1-6|NA|NA|TRBV2
TGTGCCAGCAGTGATCTGGGGGCCTCACCCCTCCACTTT
CASSDLGASPLHF
>TRBJ1-2|NA|few|TRBV23-1
TGCGCCAGCAGTCAATCCCAGGGACGGGGGAAGTATGGCTACACCTTC
CASSQSQGRGKYGYTF
>TRBJ1-4|NA|NA|TRBV18
TGTGCCAGCTCCTCGGTTTGGAATGAAAAACTGTTTTTT
CASSSVWNEKLFF
>TRBJ2-7|NA|NA|TRBV4-1
TGCGCCAGCAGCCAAGATTGGGGCCAGGGGCGCGAGCAGTACTTC
CASSQDWGQGREQYF
>TRBJ1-1|NA|NA|TRBV6-5
TGTGCCAGCAGTTACTCGTTCGGGGAGAACACTGAAGCTTTCTTT
CASSYSFGENTEAFF
>TRBJ1-2|TRBD1|NA|TRBV6-5
TGTGCCAGCAGCGTCACAGGGGACTTGGGCTACACCTTC
CASSVTGDLGYTF
>TRBJ2-5|TRBD1|NA|TRBV27
TGTGCCAGCACGAGGGGACAGGGGTTGCAAGAGACCCAGTACTTC
CASTRGQGLQETQYF
>TRBJ1-2|TRBD1|NA|TRBV28
TGTGCCAGCAGTGCCAGGGGGCGCGGCTATGGCTACACCTTC
CASSARGRGYGYTF
>TRBJ1-1|NA|NA|TRBV18
TGTGCCAGCTCACAAGACTCCCGAGGGGAAGCTTTCTTT
CASSQDSRGEAFF
>TRBJ2-5|NA|NA|TRBV7-9
TGTGCCAGCAGCTTTAGGCAGGGTGGAGAGACCCAGTACTTC
CASSFRQGGETQYF
>TRBJ2-2|NA|once|TRBV12-3/TRBV12-4
TGTGCCAGCAGTTTCGCGAACACCGGGGAGCTGTTTTTT
CASSFANTGELFF
>TRBJ2-7|NA|NA|TRBV25-1
TGTGCCAGCAGTGGCGGGCGACTCTGGAGCGACGAGCAGTACTTC
CASSGGRLWSDEQYF
>TRBJ2-3|NA|NA|TRBV5-1
TGCGCTACTCGCGAGGGCCCGACTTACACAGATACGCAGTATTTT
CATREGPTYTDTQYF
>TRBJ2-1|TRBD2|NA|TRBV7-2
TGTGCCAGCAGCCCTCCGGGACTAGCGGGGAGTGGCAATGAGCAGTTCTTC
CASSPPGLAGSGNEQFF
>TRBJ1-1|NA|NA|TRBV18
TGTGCCAGCTCACCAGGGGGCACGGACACTGAAGCTTTCTTT
CASSPGGTDTEAFF
>TRBJ1-2|TRBD1|NA|TRBV27
TGTGCCAGCAGTCACTGGGACAGGGGCTATGGCTACACCTTC
CASSHWDRGYGYTF
>TRBJ1-3|TRBD1|NA|TRBV6-6
TGTGCCAGCAGACTCGGACAGGGGCGGGACACCATATATTTT
CASRLGQGRDTIYF
>TRBJ2-2|NA|NA|TRBV7-3
TGTGCCAGCAGCAGGGGACTTCTGAGCGGCACCGGGGAGCTGTTTTTT
CASSRGLLSGTGELFF
>TRBJ2-2|TRBD2|NA|TRBV11-2
TGTGCCAGCAGCCTTAGCGGGGGGACGGACACCGGGGAGCTGTTTTTT
CASSLSGGTDTGELFF
>TRBJ2-3|TRBD1|NA|TRBV5-1
TGCGCCAGCAGCCCCCCAGGGGGCGGAACAGATACGCAGTATTTT
CASSPPGGGTDTQYF
>TRBJ2-1|NA|NA|TRBV6-6
TGTGCCAGCAGTTACGTCAGGATCCTATACAATGAGCAGTTCTTC
CASSYVRILYNEQFF
>TRBJ1-6|NA|NA|TRBV28
TGTGCCAGCAGCCTGGGGGGCGGGGGGAATTCACCCCTCCACTTT
CASSLGGGGNSPLHF
>TRBJ1-6|TRBD1|NA|TRBV3-1/TRBV3-2
TGTGCCAGCAGCCAGCGGACAGGGAGTAATTCACCCCTCCACTTT
CASSQRTGSNSPLHF
>TRBJ2-2|TRBD1|NA|TRBV12-3/TRBV12-4
TGTGCCAGCAGAGGACAGGGGGCCGGGGAGCTGTTTTTT
CASRGQGAGELFF
>TRBJ1-6|TRBD1|NA|TRBV3-1/TRBV3-2
TGTGCCAGCGGGGGACAGGGAGACAATTCACCCCTCCACTTT
CASGGQGDNSPLHF
>TRBJ1-1|NA|NA|TRBV29-1
TGCAGCGTTGAAGCCCCCATGAGGCCGAACACTGAAGCTTTCTTT
CSVEAPMRPNTEAFF
>TRBJ2-7|TRBD1|NA|TRBV5-4
TGTGCCAGCAGCTCGCCCGGGACAGCGTTTCCGTACTTC
CASSSPGTAFPYF
>TRBJ2-5|NA|NA|TRBV3-1/TRBV3-2
TGTGCCAGCAGCCAAGACCGGGTGCGGGAGACCCAGTACTTC
CASSQDRVRETQYF
>TRBJ1-2|NA|NA|TRBV19
TGTGCCAGTACCTCCCCCGGGGAAGTCCGCTATGGCTACACCTTC
CASTSPGEVRYGYTF
>TRBJ2-3|NA|NA|TRBV5-4
TGTGCCAGCAGCTTGGAAGGGGGGGCGGGCGATACGCAGTATTTT
CASSLEGGAGDTQYF
>TRBJ2-1|NA|NA|TRBV10-3
TGTGCCATCAGTGCGGAGCGCCGCTCCTACAATGAGCAGTTCTTC
CAISAERRSYNEQFF
>TRBJ1-2|NA|once|TRBV13
TGTGCCAGCAGCTTCCGAACTTCGGGTCACCTCTATGGCTACACCTTC
CASSFRTSGHLYGYTF
>TRBJ2-5|TRBD2|NA|TRBV6-1
TGTGCCAGCAGTGACCCTAGCGGGGGGGCTCGAGAGACCCAGTACTTC
CASSDPSGGARETQYF
>TRBJ1-1|NA|few|TRBV5-6
TGTGCCAGCAGCTCCGTGACTGAAGCTTTCTTT
CASSSVTEAFF
>TRBJ2-1|NA|NA|TRBV19
TGTGCCAGTACCGCACGGGCCCGAGGGTACAATGAGCAGTTCTTC
CASTARARGYNEQFF
>TRBJ1-2|NA|NA|TRBV2
TGTGCCAGCAGTGACAGGTCTAACTATGGCTACACCTTC
CASSDRSNYGYTF
>TRBJ2-5|NA|NA|TRBV6-5
TGTGCCAGCACCGCCAGACAGGCAGAGACCCAGTACTTC
CASTARQAETQYF
>TRBJ2-2|NA|NA|TRBV19
TGTGCCAGTGCCTTCGAGGGAAACACCGGGGAGCTGTTTTTT
CASAFEGNTGELFF
>TRBJ1-3|TRBD1|once|TRBV6-5
TGTGCCAGCAGGGGGACAGGGAATGCTGGAAACACCATATATTTT
CASRGTGNAGNTIYF
>TRBJ2-1|TRBD1|NA|TRBV9
TGTGCCAGCTCTCTCCGACCGGGGGGACAGGGCTACAATGAGCAGTTCTTC
CASSLRPGGQGYNEQFF
>TRBJ2-1|TRBD1|NA|TRBV29-1
TGCAGCGTTGACCGGGACAGGGGCCAGCAGTTCTTC
CSVDRDRGQQFF
>TRBJ1-5|NA|once|TRBV4-1
TGCGCCAGCAGCCAAGATCCCCAAACCCCGGGGCCCCAGCATTTT
CASSQDPQTPGPQHF
>TRBJ1-5|NA|NA|TRBV18
TGTGCCAGCTCACCAGCAGGATCGGGCAATCAGCCCCAGCATTTT
CASSPAGSGNQPQHF
>TRBJ1-2|NA|NA|TRBV4-2
TGTGCCAGCAGCCAAGAATGGGGGCCGGGGGGCTACACCTTC
CASSQEWGPGGYTF
>TRBJ1-1|NA|once|TRBV13
TGTGCCAGCAGCTTAGGACAGAAAAACACTGAAGCTTTCTTT
CASSLGQKNTEAFF
>TRBJ1-1|NA|NA|TRBV12-1
TGTGCCAGCAGCTTTGAGTCGGCTGAAGCTTTCTTT
CASSFESAEAFF